This T cell receptor (beta chain) was recovered during a study of radiation and T cells in renal cell carcinoma. General study findings and limits: Top tumor clonotypes rose in blood 2 weeks post-radiation, then contracted.

TCRdb keeps only in-frame clones here, not all; method: immunoSEQ multiplex PCR. The table shows roughly 120,000 clones, with over 75% occurring only once. A remark on this clone: Its antigen is undetermined.

Time point denoted: blood 2 weeks post-SBRT. Treatment reported: 15 Gy SBRT to primary tumor, nephrectomy 4 weeks later. CDR1 is SGHDT, CDR2 YYEEEE, per germline. The CDR3 has 15 amino acids. V lost 4 bases, J lost 0 bases, and 4 bases stayed unmatched. The chain uses TRBV5-6 and TRBJ2-3, with 8 nucleotides matching TRBD1. Specimen: blood, collected from a patient whose treatment included radiotherapy and nephrectomy. The clonotype was recovered from a woman aged 55-70 years with renal cell carcinoma. The CDR3 DNA reads as TGTGCCAGCAGCAAGACAGGGGTTAGCACAGATACGCAGTATTTT. The encoded protein is CASSKTGVSTDTQYF.